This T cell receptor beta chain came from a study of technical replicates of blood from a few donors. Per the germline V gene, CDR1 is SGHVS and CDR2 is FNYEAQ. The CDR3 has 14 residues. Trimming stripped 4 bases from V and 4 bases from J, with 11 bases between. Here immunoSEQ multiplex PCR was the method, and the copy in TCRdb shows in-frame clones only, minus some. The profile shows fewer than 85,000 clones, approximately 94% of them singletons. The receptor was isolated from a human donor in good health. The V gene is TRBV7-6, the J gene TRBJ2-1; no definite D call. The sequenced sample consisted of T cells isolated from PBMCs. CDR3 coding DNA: TGTGCCAGCAGCTCTCGATCTCAGTACAATGAGCAGTTCTTC. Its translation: CASSSRSQYNEQFF. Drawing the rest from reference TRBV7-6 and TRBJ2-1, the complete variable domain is GAGVSQSPRYKVTKRGQDVALRCDPISGHVSLYWYRQALGQGPEFLTYFNYEAQQDKSGLPNDRFSAERPEGSISTLTIQRTEQRDSAMYRCASSSRSQYNEQFFGPGTRLTVL.